The 20 T cell receptor beta chains listed next were all sequenced from one sample in a study of blood T cells in healthy people across ages. Combining a sample-barcoded 5' primer with a J-beta primer mix, a second PCR ran for about 7 to 11 cycles. Each CDR3 protein gets one entry after TCRdb re-called the 5' RACE reads with MiXCR. The data contain around 1,800,000 distinct CDR3 sequences, about two fifths of them singletons. Sample: blood. The origin of the receptors is a human donor in good health.

This clonotype was detected a few times. J is TRBJ1-4 and V is TRBV28; D gene ambiguous. Trimming left V 6 bases short and J 7 bases short, with 15 bases between. The CDR3 has 14 residues. Germline-derived CDR1 and CDR2 are MDHEN and SYDVKM. DNA of the CDR3: TGTGCCAGCAGACGTGGGCAGATCAGTGAAAAACTGTTTTTT. This encodes CASRRGQISEKLFF.

The V call is TRBV6-2 or TRBV6-3, the J call TRBJ2-7, with 9 bases aligning to TRBD1. The CDR3 is 15 amino acids. The V gene end was trimmed by 4 bases and the J gene end by 2 bases; junction bases not matched to a gene: 6. Germline V gene data show CDR1 as MNHEY and CDR2 as SVGEGT. CDR3 region: CASSSGQGIPYEQYF. The CDR3 region has the DNA TGTGCCAGCAGTTCAGGACAGGGGATCCCCTACGAGCAGTACTTC.

This sequence joins TRBV3-1 and TRBJ1-2; 8 bases are shared with TRBD1. This CDR3 has 16 amino acids. V lost 1 base, J lost 6 bases, and 10 bases stayed unmatched. The germline CDR1 and CDR2 sequences are LGHDT and YNNKEL (reference sequence). Here the CDR3 reads CASSQGNQATGDGYTF. The CDR3, as DNA: TGTGCCAGCAGCCAAGGAAACCAGGCGACAGGGGATGGCTACACCTTC.

The rearrangement links TRBV20-1 to TRBJ2-1; D is uncertain. CDR3 length equals 11 residues. Trimming shortened V by 3 bases and J by 6 bases, and 6 bases separated the two germline ends. Germline-derived CDR1 and CDR2 are DFQATT and SNEGSKA (reference sequence). CDR3 residues: CSASSGNEQFF. The CDR3 DNA reads TGCAGTGCTAGTAGTGGCAATGAGCAGTTCTTC.

This clonotype was detected only a few times. The V call is TRBV20-1, the J call TRBJ1-6; no clear D. The ends were cut back, 5 bases at V and 0 bases at J, with 5 bases in the middle. The germline gives CDR1 DFQATT, CDR2 SNEGSKA (reference sequence). The CDR3 runs 13 residues. In DNA form, the CDR3 reads TGCAGTGCTGGTAGCTCCTATAATTCACCCCTCCACTTT. It is translated as CSAGSSYNSPLHF.

In this sample, this clonotype turned up a few times. This sequence joins TRBV7-2 and TRBJ2-7, with 9 nucleotides matching TRBD1. The CDR3 is 16 residues long. V shed 0 bases and J 6 bases; nucleotides not matched to a gene: 9. Germline V gene lookup returns CDR1 SGHTA and CDR2 FQGNSA. The CDR3: CASSLALIGTGFEQYF. The CDR3 DNA is TGTGCCAGCAGCTTAGCTCTTATCGGGACAGGGTTCGAGCAGTACTTC.

The chain has TRBV15 and TRBJ2-7; D is unclear. The V end was cut by 1 base, the J end by 5 bases, with 15 bases between. Germline CDR1 reads LNHNV; CDR2 reads YYDKDF (reference sequence). This CDR3 contains 15 residues. Here the CDR3 DNA reads TGTGCCACCAGCAGAGTCTTTGGGCGCTTGGACGAGCAGTACTTC. This sequence encodes CATSRVFGRLDEQYF. Based on the CDR3 plus reference TRBV15 and TRBJ2-7, the full variable domain is DAMVIQNPRYQVTQFGKPVTLSCSQTLNHNVMYWYQQKSSQAPKLLFHYYDKDFNNEADTPDNFQSRRPNTSFCFLDIRSPGLGDTAMYLCATSRVFGRLDEQYFGPGTRLTVT.

V is TRBV6-1 and J is TRBJ1-6; D is unresolved. Germline CDR1 MNHNS, CDR2 SASEGT. V dropped 8 bases and J dropped 8 bases, with 13 bases sitting between them. The CDR3 covers 13 residues. CDR3 in amino acids: CASRRERDSPLHF. Here the CDR3 DNA reads TGTGCCAGCCGACGGGAGAGAGATTCACCCCTCCACTTT.

As to this clonotype: Given a much more abundant clone one base away, this may be a read error. V gene TRBV7-3 combines with J gene TRBJ2-7; 10 bases agree with TRBD1. CDR1 is SGHTA and CDR2 is FQGTGA in the germline V gene. This CDR3 has 13 amino acids. J lost 8 bases, V lost 2 bases, and 3 bases had no gene match. The CDR3 bases are TGTGCCAGCAGCTTAGTGGGACAGGGGAAGCAGTACTTC. The encoded protein is CASSLVGQGKQYF.

The chain uses TRBV12-3 or TRBV12-4 and TRBJ2-7; 7 bases map to TRBD1. CDR3 length: 13 amino acids. Trimming removed 5 bases from V and 3 bases from J; junction bases left unmatched: 4. The CDR3 is CASSEGQIYEQYF. For the CDR3, the DNA is TGTGCCAGCAGTGAGGGACAGATCTACGAGCAGTACTTC.

The genes are TRBV10-3 and TRBJ1-1; no clear D gene. The germline V gene has CDR1 ENHRY and CDR2 SYGVKD. The V end was cut by 7 bases, the J end by 4 bases, with 13 bases between. The CDR3 runs 13 residues. The CDR3 DNA follows: TGTGCCATCATCCGGGTCGGGAGCACTGAAGCTTTCTTT. Protein product: CAIIRVGSTEAFF.

V gene TRBV7-6 combines with J gene TRBJ2-7; D ambiguous. V was cut by 4 bases and J by 6 bases, with 16 bases left in between. This CDR3 has 14 amino acids. CDR1 is SGHVS, CDR2 FNYEAQ, per germline. CDR3 DNA sequence: TGTGCCAGCAGCTCCGTCGCCCCAAGGAGCGAGCAGTACTTC. Translated: CASSSVAPRSEQYF.

This clonotype was seen at least ten times. In DNA, the CDR3 is TGTGCCAGCAGGGGTGGGTCTAACTCCTACGAGCAGTACTTC. It yields the protein CASRGGSNSYEQYF. This chain joins TRBV2 and TRBJ2-7; D gene ambiguous. Germline CDR1 SNHLY, CDR2 FYNNEI. CDR3 size: 14 residues. Trimming cost V 6 bases and J 0 bases, with 12 bases left between them.

This clonotype has a handful of counts. V is TRBV5-5 and J is TRBJ2-5; 9 bases are shared with TRBD1. The CDR3 covers 15 residues. CDR1 is SGHKS, CDR2 YYEKEE, per germline (reference sequence). Unmatched junction bases numbered 8, after V lost 4 bases and J lost 4 bases. CDR3 DNA: TGTGCCAGCAGCGCCGGACAGGGGAGGAGAGAGACCCAGTACTTC. As protein: CASSAGQGRRETQYF.

This clonotype was seen a few times. The chain links TRBV18 to TRBJ2-5; D may be TRBD1 (6 bases). The CDR3 covers 13 residues. Germline V lookup: CDR1 KGHSH, CDR2 LQKENI. Trimming left V 5 bases short and J 0 bases short, with 7 bases between. The CDR3 region is CASSGGHQETQYF. CDR3 DNA sequence: TGTGCCAGCTCAGGGGGCCACCAAGAGACCCAGTACTTC.

J is TRBJ1-4 and V is TRBV25-1; D not resolved. Trimming removed 7 bases at V and 4 bases at J, with 7 bases between. CDR3 size: 12 residues. Germline V gene sequence: CDR1 MGHDK, CDR2 SYGVNS. The CDR3, as DNA: TGTGCCAGCAACGGCAATAATGAAAAACTGTTTTTT. This translates into CASNGNNEKLFF. Full variable domain (outside the CDR3, taken from reference TRBV25-1 and TRBJ1-4): EADIYQTPRYLVIGTGKKITLECSQTMGHDKMYWYQQDPGMELHLIHYSYGVNSTEKGDLSSESTVSRIRTEHFPLTLESARPSHTSQYLCASNGNNEKLFFGSGTQLSVL.

This clonotype came up many times. V and J are TRBV20-1 and TRBJ2-5, with 11 bases matching TRBD2. The germline CDR1 and CDR2 sequences are DFQATT and SNEGSKA (reference sequence). Trimming took 3 bases from V and 4 from J; bases not matched to a gene: 1. The CDR3 is made up of 13 amino acids. The CDR3 region is CSASGLAGETQYF. The DNA of the CDR3 is TGCAGTGCTAGTGGACTAGCGGGAGAGACCCAGTACTTC.

This chain joins TRBV4-2 and TRBJ2-5, with 12 bases identical to TRBD1. The germline gives CDR1 LGHNA, CDR2 YNFKEQ. This CDR3 is built from 17 residues. The junction had 10 bases not matched to a gene; V was cut back by 4 bases and J by 4 bases. The CDR3 DNA reads TGTGCCAGCAGCCCCTCTAGAGGGACAGGGGGCCCAGAGACCCAGTACTTC. Its translation is CASSPSRGTGGPETQYF.

This clonotype was detected ten times or more. This chain links TRBV7-9 with TRBJ2-6; D possibly matches TRBD1 or TRBD2 (6 bases each). The germline V and J ends were trimmed by 0 bases and 0 bases, with 12 bases remaining between them. Germline V gives CDR1 SEHNR, CDR2 FQNEAQ (reference sequence). This CDR3 is built from 18 residues. The chain's CDR3 is CASSLAGGLVSGANVLTF. CDR3 DNA: TGTGCCAGCAGCTTAGCTGGGGGGCTGGTCTCTGGGGCCAACGTCCTGACTTTC.

In its sample, this clonotype was seen once. One junction end does not reproduce the germline sequence, and a read error may be involved. V gene TRBV4-3 combines with J gene TRBJ2-1, with 9 bases lining up with TRBD2. CDR3 length: 16 residues. Per germline, CDR1 LGHNA and CDR2 YSLEER. This CDR3 reads CACSQAASSGVPEQFF. The CDR3, as DNA: TGCGCCTGCAGCCAAGCGGCGTCTAGCGGGGTGCCTGAGCAGTTCTTC.